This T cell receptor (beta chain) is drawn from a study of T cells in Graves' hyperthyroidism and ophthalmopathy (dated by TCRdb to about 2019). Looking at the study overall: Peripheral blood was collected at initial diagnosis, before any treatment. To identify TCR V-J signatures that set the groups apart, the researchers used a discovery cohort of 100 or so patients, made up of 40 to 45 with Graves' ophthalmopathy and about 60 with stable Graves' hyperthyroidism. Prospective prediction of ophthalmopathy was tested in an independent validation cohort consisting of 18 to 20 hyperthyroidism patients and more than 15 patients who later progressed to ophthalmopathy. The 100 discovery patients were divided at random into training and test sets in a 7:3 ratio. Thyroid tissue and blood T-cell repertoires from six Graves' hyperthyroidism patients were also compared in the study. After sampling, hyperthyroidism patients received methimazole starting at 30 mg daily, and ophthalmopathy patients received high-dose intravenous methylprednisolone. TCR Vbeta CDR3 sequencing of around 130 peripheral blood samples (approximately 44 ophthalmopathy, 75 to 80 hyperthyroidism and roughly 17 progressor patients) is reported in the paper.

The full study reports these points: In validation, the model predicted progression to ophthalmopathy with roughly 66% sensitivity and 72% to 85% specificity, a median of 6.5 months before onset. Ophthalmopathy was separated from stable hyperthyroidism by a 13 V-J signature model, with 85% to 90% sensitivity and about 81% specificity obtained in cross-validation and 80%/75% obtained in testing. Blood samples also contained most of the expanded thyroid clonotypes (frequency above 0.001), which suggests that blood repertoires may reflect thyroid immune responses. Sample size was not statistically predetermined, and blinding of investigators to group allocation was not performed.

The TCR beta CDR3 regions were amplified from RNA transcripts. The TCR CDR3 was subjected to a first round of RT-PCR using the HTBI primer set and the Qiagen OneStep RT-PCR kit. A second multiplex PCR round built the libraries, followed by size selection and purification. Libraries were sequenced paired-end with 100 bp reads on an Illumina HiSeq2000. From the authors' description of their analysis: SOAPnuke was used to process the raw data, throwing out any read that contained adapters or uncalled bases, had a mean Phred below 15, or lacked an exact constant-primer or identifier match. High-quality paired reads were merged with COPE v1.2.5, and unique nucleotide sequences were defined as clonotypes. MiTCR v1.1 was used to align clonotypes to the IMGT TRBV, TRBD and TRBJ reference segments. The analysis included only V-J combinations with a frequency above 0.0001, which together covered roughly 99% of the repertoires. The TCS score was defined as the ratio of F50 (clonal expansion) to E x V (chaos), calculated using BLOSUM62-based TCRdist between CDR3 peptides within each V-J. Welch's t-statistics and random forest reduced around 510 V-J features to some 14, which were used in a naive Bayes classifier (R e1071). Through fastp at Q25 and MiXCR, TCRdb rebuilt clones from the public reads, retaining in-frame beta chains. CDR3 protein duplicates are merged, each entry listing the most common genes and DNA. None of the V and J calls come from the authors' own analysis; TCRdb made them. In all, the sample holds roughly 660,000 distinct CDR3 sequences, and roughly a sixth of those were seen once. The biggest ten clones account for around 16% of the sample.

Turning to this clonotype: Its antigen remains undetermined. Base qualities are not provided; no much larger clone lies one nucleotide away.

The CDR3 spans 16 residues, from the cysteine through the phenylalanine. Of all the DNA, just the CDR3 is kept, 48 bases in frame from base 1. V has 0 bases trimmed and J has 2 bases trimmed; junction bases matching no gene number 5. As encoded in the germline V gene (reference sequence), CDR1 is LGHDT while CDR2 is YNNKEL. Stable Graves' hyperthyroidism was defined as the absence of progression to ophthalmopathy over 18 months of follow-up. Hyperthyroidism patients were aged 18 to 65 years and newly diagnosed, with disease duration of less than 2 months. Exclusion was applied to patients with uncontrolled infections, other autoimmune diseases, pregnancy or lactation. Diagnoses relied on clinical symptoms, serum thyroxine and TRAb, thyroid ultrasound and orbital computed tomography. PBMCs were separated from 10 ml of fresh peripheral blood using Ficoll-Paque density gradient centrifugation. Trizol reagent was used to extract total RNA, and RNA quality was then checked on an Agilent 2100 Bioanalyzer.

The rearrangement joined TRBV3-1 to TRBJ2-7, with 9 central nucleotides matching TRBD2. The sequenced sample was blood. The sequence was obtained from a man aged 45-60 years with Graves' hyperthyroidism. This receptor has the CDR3 CASSQDPTSGPYEQYF. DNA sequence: TGTGCCAGCAGCCAAGATCCAACTAGCGGGCCCTACGAGCAGTACTTC.